Listed here are 23 T cell receptor beta chains from one sample, sequenced in a study of T cells in Graves' hyperthyroidism and ophthalmopathy. RNA transcripts were the template for amplifying TCR beta CDR3 regions. Using the HTBI primer set, a first-round RT-PCR was run on the TCR CDR3. TCRdb analysed the multiplex PCR reads with MiXCR anew, one entry per CDR3 protein. The sample includes about 350,000 distinct CDR3 sequences, about 14% of them seen just once. Material: blood. The receptors were gathered from a woman under 40 with Graves' hyperthyroidism.

The chain links TRBV5-1 to TRBJ1-5; weak D call: TRBD1 (5 bases). The CDR3 loop spans 15 amino acids. The V gene lost 0 bases and the J gene lost 1 base, with 8 bases spanning the gap. CDR1 and CDR2 (germline): SGHRS, YFSETQ. The CDR3 spells CASSLDGGSNQPQHF. In nucleotides, the CDR3 is TGCGCCAGCAGCTTGGATGGGGGGAGCAATCAGCCCCAGCATTTT.

This clonotype showed up many times. V usage is TRBV7-2 and J usage is TRBJ1-5; 8 nucleotides align to TRBD1. CDR1 SGHTA and CDR2 FQGNSA come from the germline V gene. The CDR3 has 17 amino acids. Trimming cost V 5 bases and J 4 bases; bases outside gene matches: 13. CDR3 amino acids: CASSLGPGTGLNQPQHF. The CDR3, as DNA: TGTGCCAGCAGCCTCGGGCCCGGGACAGGCTTAAATCAGCCCCAGCATTTT.

Only a few counts were recorded for this clonotype. The chain joins TRBV7-3 to TRBJ1-3; 8 bases line up with TRBD1. J gave up 2 bases and V 5 bases, and 2 bases lay outside the gene matches. Per germline, CDR1 SGHTA and CDR2 FQGTGA. The CDR3 covers 14 residues. In DNA form, the CDR3 reads TGTGCCAGCAGCCCAGGGGGCCCTGGAAACACCATATATTTT. Translated, it gives CASSPGGPGNTIYF. Variable domain in full (rest from reference TRBV7-3 and TRBJ1-3): GAGVSQTPSNKVTEKGKYVELRCDPISGHTALYWYRQSLGQGPEFLIYFQGTGAADDSGLPNDRFFAVRPEGSVSTLKIQRTERGDSAVYLCASSPGGPGNTIYFGEGSWLTVV.

This clonotype came up many times. The chain joins TRBV5-5 to TRBJ2-3, with a possible D match to TRBD1 (6 bases). The germline gives CDR1 SGHKS, CDR2 YYEKEE (reference sequence). With 4 bases removed from V and 3 bases from J, the gap between germline ends came to 9 bases. The CDR3 is made up of 13 amino acids. The CDR3, as DNA: TGTGCCAGCAGCCCGGGGACAACAGATACGCAGTATTTT. It translates to CASSPGTTDTQYF. The full variable domain, rest sourced from reference TRBV5-5 and TRBJ2-3, is DAGVTQSPTHLIKTRGQQVTLRCSPISGHKSVSWYQQVLGQGPQFIFQYYEKEERGRGNFPDRFSARQFPNYSSELNVNALLLGDSALYLCASSPGTTDTQYFGPGTRLTVL.

Many counts were recorded for this clonotype. The chain is built from TRBV20-1 and TRBJ1-5; no firm D call. The CDR3 loop spans 12 amino acids. Per the germline V gene, CDR1 is DFQATT and CDR2 is SNEGSKA (reference sequence). V shed 6 bases and J shed 0 bases, with 6 bases lying between them. CDR3 region: CSAWRSNQPQHF. For the CDR3, the DNA is TGCAGTGCGTGGCGTAGCAATCAGCCCCAGCATTTT.

This clonotype showed up many times. CDR3: CASSPTVGLNTEAFF. The CDR3 DNA reads as TGTGCCAGCTCACCGACAGTTGGACTGAACACTGAAGCTTTCTTT. The chain carries TRBV18 and TRBJ1-1; D may be TRBD1 (5 bases). The CDR3 consists of 15 residues. The V end lost 3 bases, the J end lost 0 bases, and 11 bases lay between the germline ends. Looked up from germline, CDR1 is KGHSH and CDR2 is LQKENI.

This clonotype has a handful of counts. The rearrangement joins TRBV20-1 to TRBJ2-7, with TRBD2 matching 8 bases. The V gene's germline CDR1 is DFQATT and CDR2 SNEGSKA (reference sequence). V shed 3 bases, J shed 3 bases, and the junction held 13 bases outside the gene matches. The CDR3 extends over 16 amino acids. The DNA of the CDR3 is TGCAGTGCTAGGCCCCGAGCGGGAGCCCTCAACTACGAGCAGTACTTC. It codes for CSARPRAGALNYEQYF.

This clonotype appeared many times. The chain is built from TRBV5-1 and TRBJ1-4, with D hard to call. Trimming cost V 5 bases and J 8 bases, with 10 bases left between them. The CDR3 runs to 12 residues. Germline V gene data show CDR1 as SGHRS and CDR2 as YFSETQ. The CDR3 region is CASSRVVEKLFF. In nucleotides, the CDR3 is TGCGCCAGCAGTCGGGTGGTGGAAAAACTGTTTTTT.

This clonotype was recorded many times. This chain connects TRBV7-8 to TRBJ2-5; the D gene could be TRBD1 or TRBD2 (6 bases each). Deletions cut 1 base from V and 1 base from J, with 10 bases between. The CDR3 consists of 15 residues. Germline loops: CDR1 SGHVS, CDR2 FQNEAQ. The CDR3 is CASSLEGGSQETQYF. The CDR3 DNA reads TGTGCCAGCAGCTTAGAGGGGGGCTCCCAAGAGACCCAGTACTTC.

The sample holds one count of this clonotype. Mismatch with germline at one junction end may stem from a read error. V and J are TRBV19 and TRBJ2-1; no reliable D call. This CDR3 has 14 amino acids. Germline values: CDR1 LNHDA, CDR2 SQIVND (reference sequence). CDR3 sequence: CPSTTSATANEQFF. CDR3 bases: TGTCCCAGTACCACTTCCGCAACAGCCAATGAGCAGTTCTTC.

The chain links TRBV29-1 to TRBJ1-1; perhaps TRBD1 as D (6 bases). In germline, CDR1 is SQVTM, CDR2 ANQGSEA. Trimming shortened V by 0 bases and J by 8 bases, and 13 bases separated the two germline ends. The CDR3 loop spans 13 amino acids. The CDR3 nucleotides read TGCAGCGTTGAAGATCGGACAGCTCGAGAAGCTTTCTTT. It is translated as CSVEDRTAREAFF.

This clonotype was seen repeatedly, ten times or more. J is TRBJ2-1 and V is TRBV28; 9 nucleotides agree with TRBD2. V gave up 7 bases and J gave up 7 bases; unmatched junction bases: 8. The CDR3 contains 14 residues. The germline CDR1 and CDR2 sequences are MDHEN and SYDVKM. The DNA of the CDR3 is TGTGCCAGCACAAAGCGGGAGGTCGGTAATGAGCAGTTCTTC. It specifies CASTKREVGNEQFF.

This clonotype came up many times. The rearrangement uses TRBV25-1 and TRBJ2-7; the D gene is possibly TRBD2 (5 bases). This CDR3 is built from 13 residues. V was shortened by 2 bases and J by 2 bases, with 7 bases between the two germline ends. The germline gives CDR1 MGHDK, CDR2 SYGVNS. The CDR3 DNA is TGTGCCAGCAGTGAAGACTATACCTACGAGCAGTACTTC. Encoded protein: CASSEDYTYEQYF.

DNA of the CDR3: TGCGCCAGCAGCCAAGTGGTGAACAGGGCGTCGGACGAGCAGTACTTC. It specifies CASSQVVNRASDEQYF. The chain carries TRBV4-1 and TRBJ2-7; the D gene is possibly TRBD1 (6 bases). The CDR3 has 16 amino acids. V lost 1 base, J lost 5 bases, and 18 bases lay in between. CDR1 and CDR2 from the germline V gene are MGHRA and YSYEKL.

This clonotype was seen at least ten times. DNA of the CDR3: TGTGCCAGCAGTTTACACGGGGAGCTGTTTTTT. The encoded protein is CASSLHGELFF. This sequence joins TRBV28 and TRBJ2-2; D not resolved. From germline, CDR1 is MDHEN and CDR2 SYDVKM. There are 11 residues in the CDR3. Trimming left V 2 bases short and J 7 bases short, with 2 bases between.

This chain joins TRBV4-1 and TRBJ2-1; possibly TRBD2 for D (7 bases). Looked up from germline, CDR1 is MGHRA and CDR2 is YSYEKL. V was trimmed by 6 bases and J by 2 bases, leaving 17 bases between them. The CDR3 is 16 residues long. This chain's CDR3 is CASRKGGGTAYNEQFF. As DNA, the CDR3 is TGCGCCAGCAGAAAGGGGGGGGGTACTGCCTACAATGAGCAGTTCTTC.

The CDR3 DNA is TGTGCCAGCAGAGGGACCGGTGGCTACACCTTC. It is translated as CASRGTGGYTF. The chain has TRBV27 and TRBJ1-2; a weak D match, TRBD1 (5 bases). This CDR3 is built from 11 residues. Germline loops: CDR1 MNHEY, CDR2 SMNVEV (reference sequence). The ends were cut back, 6 bases at V and 7 bases at J, with 9 bases in the middle.

The V call is TRBV29-1, the J call TRBJ2-7, with 7 bases identical to TRBD2. Germline V gene data show CDR1 as SQVTM and CDR2 as ANQGSEA. The V segment lost 3 bases and the J segment 6 bases; nucleotides outside the gene matches: 8. The CDR3 has 13 residues. The CDR3 spells CSVEVGEGAEQYF. CDR3 DNA: TGCAGCGTTGAGGTGGGGGAGGGCGCCGAGCAGTACTTC.

This clonotype was counted a few times. The chain uses TRBV7-9 and TRBJ2-3; 9 bases fit TRBD2. V was pared by 5 bases and J by 2 bases, with 14 bases of the junction left unmatched. Germline V gene data show CDR1 as SEHNR and CDR2 as FQNEAQ (reference sequence). The CDR3 is 18 amino acids. The CDR3 nucleotides are TGTGCCAGCAGCCCGCCGGGAGTAGCGGGAGCGAACACAGATACGCAGTATTTT. Amino acids: CASSPPGVAGANTDTQYF.

This clonotype showed up many times. The rearrangement joins TRBV28 to TRBJ2-1; D is unresolved. V dropped 0 bases and J dropped 9 bases, with 3 bases sitting between them. Germline loops: CDR1 MDHEN, CDR2 SYDVKM. There are 11 residues in the CDR3. DNA for the CDR3: TGTGCCAGCAGTTTATGGACTGAGCAGTTCTTC. Protein: CASSLWTEQFF.

This clonotype has just a few counts. V usage is TRBV28 and J usage is TRBJ2-3; D uncertain. The CDR3 contains 17 residues. Trimming cost V 3 bases and J 3 bases, with 19 bases left between them. Per the germline V gene, CDR1 is MDHEN and CDR2 is SYDVKM. The CDR3 loop is CASSFISILQRTDTQYF. CDR3 coding DNA: TGTGCCAGCAGTTTCATAAGTATCCTACAGAGGACAGATACGCAGTATTTT.

This clonotype was counted a few times. The chain recombines TRBV30 with TRBJ1-6; TRBD1 agrees at 10 bases. The V gene end was trimmed by 3 bases and the J gene end by 7 bases; junction bases not matched to a gene: 12. Germline V CDR1 and CDR2: GTSNPN, SVGIG (reference sequence). This CDR3 spans 17 amino acids. CDR3 protein: CAWRAWGQGTRNSPLHF. Here the CDR3 DNA reads TGTGCCTGGAGGGCATGGGGACAGGGGACACGGAATTCACCCCTCCACTTT. The whole variable domain, filled in from reference TRBV30 and TRBJ1-6, reads SQTIHQWPATLVQPVGSPLSLECTVEGTSNPNLYWYRQAAGRGLQLLFYSVGIGQISSEVPQNLSASRPQDRQFILSSKKLLLSDSGFYLCAWRAWGQGTRNSPLHFGNGTRLTVT.

This clonotype was detected ten times or more. The CDR3 DNA reads TGTGCCAGCAACCCAGGGCCCGGGGAGCTGTTTTTT. Translating gives CASNPGPGELFF. This chain uses TRBV7-2 with TRBJ2-2, with D possibly matching TRBD1 (5 bases). CDR1 and CDR2 (germline): SGHTA, FQGNSA. V was trimmed by 7 bases and J by 6 bases, leaving 9 bases between them. The CDR3 spans 12 residues.